This T cell receptor (beta chain) was captured by sequencing in a study of T cells in Graves' hyperthyroidism and ophthalmopathy. Authors of the study amplified TCR beta CDR3 regions from RNA transcripts. With the HTBI primer set, the TCR CDR3 went through a first round of RT-PCR. A single record per CDR3 protein comes from TCRdb applying MiXCR to the multiplex PCR reads. The sample holds under 800,000 distinct CDR3 sequences; around 15% are singletons and the top ten take roughly 10%. The hyperthyroidism was newly diagnosed and had lasted under 2 months; the patients were aged 18 to 65. This clonotype was seen ten or more times. The sample taken for sequencing was blood. The clonotype was recovered from a young woman with Graves' hyperthyroidism.

The CDR3 reads CSVEVGTSGNYNEQFF. The CDR3 DNA sequence: TGCAGCGTTGAAGTCGGGACTAGCGGTAACTACAATGAGCAGTTCTTC. This chain uses TRBV29-1 with TRBJ2-1; TRBD2 agrees at 11 bases. The CDR3 length is 16 residues. Trimming cost V 1 base and J 3 bases; bases outside gene matches: 5. CDR1 is SQVTM, CDR2 ANQGSEA, per germline.